The 21 T cell receptor beta chains in this list originate from one sample, sequenced in a study of blood T cell repertoires in COVID-19 (dated by TCRdb to between 2020 and 2021). Library preparation used the immunoSEQ multiplex PCR assay. TCRdb provides this immuneACCESS table in a form limited to in-frame rearrangements. Some clones are lacking; in checked studies, under half of them reflect an unresolved V gene, and why the rest are absent is not known. Present in this sample are tens of thousands of clones, 81% of which were seen just once. Roughly 0.83% of the sample is taken by the ten largest. Sequenced: peripheral blood. The receptors were sampled from a woman aged 70-85 years with acute or convalescent COVID-19.

The chain carries TRBV6-1 and TRBJ1-5; maybe TRBD1 (5 bases). V was trimmed by 3 bases and J by 6 bases, leaving 18 bases between them. The CDR3 extends over 16 amino acids. The V gene's germline CDR1 is MNHNS and CDR2 SASEGT. The DNA for the CDR3 is TGTGCCAGCAGTGAGATGGTCGGGCAGGGAGGTCAGCCCCAGCATTTT. Protein product: CASSEMVGQGGQPQHF.

J is TRBJ2-2 and V is TRBV30; 10 nucleotides line up with TRBD2. This CDR3 contains 17 residues. Germline loops: CDR1 GTSNPN, CDR2 SVGIG (reference sequence). J lost 7 bases, V lost 4 bases, and 15 bases had no gene match. The CDR3 bases are TGTGCCTGGACCCTGGGAACGGTTAGCGGGGGGCACGGGGAGCTGTTTTTT. Encoded protein: CAWTLGTVSGGHGELFF.

The chain recombines TRBV30 with TRBJ2-1, with unresolved D. The CDR3 contains 15 residues. CDR1 GTSNPN and CDR2 SVGIG come from the germline V gene (reference sequence). Deletions cut 5 bases from V and 0 bases from J, with 14 bases between. This CDR3 is CAWLKFPFSYNEQFF. CDR3 DNA: TGTGCCTGGCTAAAATTCCCTTTCTCCTACAATGAGCAGTTCTTC.

The genes are TRBV5-6 and TRBJ2-7; 9 bases align to TRBD1. The CDR3 covers 15 residues. CDR1 and CDR2 from the germline V gene are SGHDT and YYEEEE. V lost 4 bases, J lost 3 bases, and 8 bases stayed unmatched. CDR3 residues: CASSMEGQGFYEQYF. The CDR3 DNA reads TGTGCCAGCAGCATGGAGGGACAGGGTTTCTACGAGCAGTACTTC.

The chain links TRBV5-1 to TRBJ2-3; 11 bases match TRBD1. This CDR3 has 16 amino acids. The ends lost 0 bases at V and 3 bases at J; junction bases unmatched: 3. Germline V CDR1 and CDR2: SGHRS, YFSETQ. CDR3 DNA sequence: TGCGCCAGCAGCTTGGCCGGGACAGGGGGAACAGATACGCAGTATTTT. This gives the protein CASSLAGTGGTDTQYF.

V and J are TRBV30 and TRBJ1-1, with 8 bases lining up with TRBD1. CDR3 size: 14 residues. The germline V gene has CDR1 GTSNPN and CDR2 SVGIG (reference sequence). V lost 0 bases, J lost 1 base, and 1 base stayed unmatched. The CDR3 nucleotides read TGTGCCTGGAGTGTTCAGGGGGCGAACACTGAAGCTTTCTTT. Translating gives CAWSVQGANTEAFF.

The V call is TRBV11-2, the J call TRBJ1-4; D is undetermined. V lost 1 base to trimming and J lost 4 bases, with 16 bases between them. Germline-derived CDR1 and CDR2 are SGHAT and FQNNGV. This CDR3 is 17 amino acids long. The CDR3 sequence: CASSLAVWATSNEKLFF. CDR3 nucleotides: TGTGCCAGCAGCTTAGCCGTTTGGGCAACAAGTAATGAAAAACTGTTTTTT. The complete variable domain, with remaining parts taken from reference TRBV11-2 and TRBJ1-4, reads EAGVAQSPRYKIIEKRQSVAFWCNPISGHATLYWYQQILGQGPKLLIQFQNNGVVDDSQLPKDRFSAERLKGVDSTLKIQPAKLEDSAVYLCASSLAVWATSNEKLFFGSGTQLSVL.

CDR3: CASSQGTSGSTQYF. CDR3 coding DNA: TGTGCCAGCAGCCAAGGGACTAGCGGGAGCACGCAGTATTTT. The chain uses TRBV7-3 and TRBJ2-3, with TRBD2 matching 14 bases. J lost 9 bases, V lost 5 bases, and 4 bases had no gene match. The CDR3 is made up of 14 amino acids. CDR1 SGHTA and CDR2 FQGTGA come from the germline V gene.

In its sample, this clone was seen many times. V usage is TRBV7-9 and J usage is TRBJ1-5; D is perhaps TRBD1 (5 bases). From germline, CDR1 is SEHNR and CDR2 FQNEAQ (reference sequence). V lost 3 bases, J lost 6 bases, and 18 bases lay in between. The CDR3 runs 16 residues. CDR3 nucleotide sequence: TGTGCCAGCAGCTTCGGTACCGGGCAGGGCAGTCAGCCCCAGCATTTT. It encodes CASSFGTGQGSQPQHF.

CDR3 coding DNA: TGTGCCAGCAGTCCCGCGGACAGGGCGCACACCGGGGAGCTGTTTTTT. Translated: CASSPADRAHTGELFF. The chain recombines TRBV28 with TRBJ2-2; the match to TRBD1 covers 8 bases. Trimming took 5 bases from V and 3 from J; bases not matched to a gene: 8. Germline CDR1 is MDHEN and CDR2 is SYDVKM. The CDR3 covers 16 residues.

This clone has only a few counts. J is TRBJ1-3 and V is TRBV5-8; no definite D call. Germline V gene sequence: CDR1 SGHTS, CDR2 YDEGEE. The CDR3 totals 12 residues. Trimming took off 1 base at V and 7 bases at J, with 6 bases between the two ends. The CDR3 here is CASSLFRNTIYF. The CDR3 DNA sequence: TGTGCCAGCAGCTTGTTCAGGAACACCATATATTTT.

Worth noting for this clone: The junction does not match germline at one end; this may be a read error. The V call is TRBV5-1, the J call TRBJ2-5; possible D gene TRBD1, 5 bases. The CDR3 is made up of 13 amino acids. CDR1 is SGHRS, CDR2 YFSETQ, per germline. This chain's CDR3 is CASTLVGQETQYF. The CDR3 nucleotides read TGCGCCAGCACCTTGGTGGGGCAGGAGACCCAGTACTTC.

The chain uses TRBV2 and TRBJ2-3, with a possible D match to TRBD2 (7 bases). V was cut by 7 bases and J by 3 bases, with 17 bases left in between. Germline V gene sequence: CDR1 SNHLY, CDR2 FYNNEI. The CDR3 length is 15 residues. For the CDR3, the DNA is TGTGCCAGCACGGCCAGGGGAGGGGGAACAGATACGCAGTATTTT. As protein: CASTARGGGTDTQYF.

The rearrangement uses TRBV25-1 and TRBJ2-7; 7 bases are shared with TRBD1. The CDR3 consists of 13 residues. Unmatched junction bases numbered 4, after V lost 6 bases and J lost 2 bases. Per germline, CDR1 MGHDK and CDR2 SYGVNS. The CDR3 is CASRGQQAYEQYF. CDR3 bases: TGTGCCAGCAGGGGACAGCAAGCCTACGAGCAGTACTTC.

The CDR3 loop is CASSQQTEAFF. The CDR3 DNA reads as TGTGCCAGCAGCCAACAAACTGAAGCTTTCTTT. The chain is built from TRBV3-1 (or the pseudogene TRBV3-2) and TRBJ1-1, with D uncertain. Germline CDR1 and CDR2: LGHDT and YNNKEL (reference sequence). Deletions cut 2 bases from V and 5 bases from J, with 3 bases between. CDR3 size: 11 residues.

V is TRBV6-5 and J is TRBJ1-2, with D possibly TRBD1 on 6 matching bases. Deletions cut 6 bases from V and 5 bases from J, with 16 bases between. The CDR3 runs to 14 residues. Germline V gene lookup returns CDR1 MNHEY and CDR2 SVGAGI. The CDR3 bases are TGTGCCAGCAGCCCGCCGGGACAACAATATGGCTACACCTTC. This gives the protein CASSPPGQQYGYTF.

The chain links TRBV13 to TRBJ2-7; the D gene is possibly TRBD1 (5 bases). The CDR3 has 13 amino acids. Germline lookup yields CDR1 PRHDT and CDR2 FYEKMQ (reference sequence). V lost 0 bases to trimming and J lost 6 bases, with 9 bases between them. The CDR3 is CASSLGRVSEQYF. As DNA, the CDR3 is TGTGCCAGCAGCTTAGGCAGGGTCTCCGAGCAGTACTTC.

This clone was seen only once. This chain links TRBV18 with TRBJ1-1; tentative D call: TRBD1 (5 bases). CDR3 length: 17 residues. Looked up from germline, CDR1 is KGHSH and CDR2 is LQKENI. Deletions cut 5 bases from V and 0 bases from J, with 19 bases between. CDR3 in DNA: TGTGCCAGCTCAGAAACAGGAACGGATTTCGTGAACACTGAAGCTTTCTTT. Its translation: CASSETGTDFVNTEAFF.

This clone was counted between two and nine times. In nucleotides, the CDR3 is TGTGCCAGCAGTTCACGGAACGGGGATGGCTACACCTTC. This encodes CASSSRNGDGYTF. This sequence joins TRBV12-3 or TRBV12-4 and TRBJ1-2; D gene unclear. This CDR3 is 13 amino acids long. Trimming stripped 4 bases from V and 6 bases from J, with 12 bases between.

The CDR3 spells CASSYLRGKETQYF. CDR3 sequence (DNA): TGTGCCAGCAGTTATTTACGGGGTAAAGAGACCCAGTACTTC. The V and J genes are TRBV6-2 or TRBV6-3 and TRBJ2-5; the D gene is possibly TRBD2 (5 bases). The CDR3 is 14 amino acids. In germline, CDR1 is MNHEY, CDR2 SVGEGT. With 3 bases removed from V and 3 bases from J, the gap between germline ends came to 11 bases.

V and J are TRBV5-4 and TRBJ2-2; weak D call: TRBD1 (7 bases). V lost 3 bases, J lost 6 bases, and 15 bases lay in between. CDR1 and CDR2 from the germline V gene are SGHNT and YYREEE (reference sequence). The CDR3 totals 15 residues. CDR3 in amino acids: CASSWTGGEAGELFF. The CDR3 DNA is TGTGCCAGCAGCTGGACAGGAGGGGAGGCCGGGGAGCTGTTTTTT.